This T cell receptor beta chain was captured in a study of T-cell memory formation after mild COVID-19. As to this clonotype: The antigen is undetermined.

V shed 5 bases and J shed 5 bases, with 24 bases lying between them. The germline V gene has CDR1 GTSNPN and CDR2 SVGIG (reference sequence). The CDR3 length is 16 residues. 5'RACE, which relied on constant-segment primers, yielded TCR alpha and TCR beta cDNA libraries carrying sample barcodes and UMIs. TCRdb processed the 5' RACE reads anew with MiXCR; each CDR3 protein has one entry. This sample carries hundreds of thousands of distinct CDR3 sequences, 16% of them seen once, and the ten largest clones take roughly 21%. The study, taken as a whole, reports: The study found balanced CD4/CD8 in clones contracting day 15 to 85 and a CD4+ lean in later expanders. The pre-infection memory compartment contained some responding clones, suggesting cross-reactive memory joined.

This clonotype originated in a man younger than 35 who had mild COVID-19 (a few samples of this study predate the infection). Cell type and time point are not known. This chain connects TRBV30 to TRBJ2-5; D is possibly TRBD2 (5 bases). The sample taken for sequencing was PBMCs or a T cell subset sorted from them (not recorded which). CDR3 sequence: CAWGSGLAPITETQYF. CDR3 coding DNA: TGTGCCTGGGGATCCGGGCTAGCCCCCATCACGGAGACCCAGTACTTC.